The sequence of this T cell receptor beta chain was determined in a study of CD8+ T cells in alopecia areata. General study results and limits: Persistence in scalp and blood during tofacitinib was observed for many expanded lesional clones.

V lost 0 bases to trimming and J lost 1 base; unmatched junction nucleotides: 16. Per germline, CDR1 GTSNPN and CDR2 SVGIG (reference sequence). The CDR3 totals 19 residues. Regarding this clone: Its antigen is still unknown.

Once RNA had been extracted, it was reverse transcribed into cDNA to act as the sequencing template. Libraries were prepared by immunoSEQ multiplex PCR; TCRdb keeps only in-frame clonotypes and omits some of them. The table shows 95,000 to 100,000 clones, with about 58% occurring only once. Described treatment: oral pan-JAK inhibitor, 5-10 mg twice daily. The clonotype comes from a human donor with alopecia areata. The chain carries TRBV30 and TRBJ1-1, with 8 bases fitting TRBD1. The source was CD8+ T cells sorted from blood, collected at week 4, from a patient treated with tofacitinib. CDR3 amino acids: CAWSVPAGQGARWNTEAFF. The CDR3 DNA is TGTGCCTGGAGTGTGCCCGCCGGCCAGGGGGCTAGATGGAACACTGAAGCTTTCTTT.